This TCR beta chain was sequenced during a study of T cells in Graves' hyperthyroidism and ophthalmopathy. This clonotype was seen ten or more times. Its antigen is still unknown. Study-wide results and caveats: Median prediction lead before ophthalmopathy onset was 6 to 8 months with the model. From stable hyperthyroidism, ophthalmopathy was set apart by a 13 V-J model.

Amplification of TCR beta CDR3 regions was performed using RNA transcripts as template. RT-PCR in the first round (using the HTBI primer set) targeted the TCR CDR3. TCRdb passed the multiplex PCR reads through MiXCR, listing each CDR3 protein once. The data contain roughly 300,000 distinct CDR3 sequences, 21% of them singletons. J lost 0 bases, V lost 7 bases, and 6 bases had no gene match. Per germline, CDR1 DFQATT and CDR2 SNEGSKA (reference sequence). The CDR3 runs 14 residues. For the diagnoses, clinical symptoms, serum thyroxine and TRAb, thyroid ultrasound and orbital computed tomography were used. Fresh peripheral blood, around 10 ml, yielded the PBMCs.

The clonotype was recovered from a woman aged 45-59 years with Graves' hyperthyroidism. The source material was blood. The V gene is TRBV20-1, the J gene TRBJ2-5, with 9 bases lining up with TRBD2. The CDR3 sequence: CSVRLAGYQETQYF. The CDR3 nucleotides read TGCAGTGTAAGGCTAGCGGGGTACCAAGAGACCCAGTACTTC.